This T cell receptor beta chain was recorded in a study of blood T cell repertoires in COVID-19. The CDR3 is made up of 18 amino acids. The germline V gene has CDR1 LGHNA and CDR2 YSLEER. V trimming: 4 bases; J trimming: 3 bases; junction bases outside the gene matches: 8. Assay: immunoSEQ multiplex PCR; the TCRdb copy retains only in-frame clones and omits some. The data hold some 150,000 clones, with roughly nine tenths observed a single time. The chain couples TRBV4-3 to TRBJ2-1, with 14 bases fitting TRBD2. The sample was peripheral blood. The receptor was isolated from a woman in her fifties or sixties with active or convalescent COVID-19. The CDR3 bases are TGCGCCAGCAGCCCGCGATGGACTAGCGGGGGGCTCTACAATGAGCAGTTCTTC. This codes for CASSPRWTSGGLYNEQFF.